Listed below are T cell receptor beta chains from one sample, sequenced in a study of radiation and T cells in renal cell carcinoma. Using immunoSEQ multiplex PCR, the repertoire was profiled, and TCRdb retains in-frame clones only, with some absent. The sample has 140,000 to 150,000 clones, less than 90% seen once. The source material was blood, sampled from a patient whose treatment included radiotherapy and nephrectomy. These receptors all come from a woman aged 45-60 years with renal cell carcinoma. The CDR3 runs from the conserved cysteine through the conserved F or W. D genes are given only for firm matches. Size tells how often a clone was seen (once, few, many) or the class of an expanded clone, and some rows leave it out.

d_gene: NA; abundance: NA; j_gene: TRBJ2-1; v_gene: TRBV5-4; CDR3aa: CASSLTQGGGNEQFF; CDR3nt: TGTGCCAGCAGCTTGACTCAGGGGGGAGGGAATGAGCAGTTCTTC
d_gene: TRBD1; abundance: NA; j_gene: TRBJ2-7; v_gene: TRBV13; CDR3aa: CASAAGTGRGEQYF; CDR3nt: TGTGCCAGCGCGGCCGGGACAGGAAGAGGGGAGCAGTACTTC
d_gene: NA; abundance: NA; j_gene: TRBJ1-2; v_gene: TRBV6-6; CDR3aa: CASRAGGDYGYTF; CDR3nt: TGTGCCTCCCGGGCGGGGGGCGACTATGGCTACACCTTC
d_gene: TRBD1; abundance: NA; j_gene: TRBJ2-3; v_gene: TRBV10-3; CDR3aa: CAISGQGGTDTQYF; CDR3nt: TGTGCCATCAGCGGACAGGGGGGCACAGATACGCAGTATTTT
d_gene: NA; abundance: NA; j_gene: TRBJ1-4; v_gene: TRBV7-8; CDR3aa: CASSLGAEPNEKLFF; CDR3nt: TGTGCCAGCAGCTTAGGAGCCGAACCTAATGAAAAACTGTTTTTT
d_gene: TRBD1; abundance: NA; j_gene: TRBJ1-6; v_gene: TRBV10-3; CDR3aa: CAIRDRGGNSPLHF; CDR3nt: TGTGCCATACGGGACAGGGGTGGTAATTCACCCCTCCACTTT
d_gene: NA; abundance: NA; j_gene: TRBJ2-5; v_gene: TRBV28; CDR3aa: CASSDPRGPETQYF; CDR3nt: TGTGCCAGCAGCGATCCACGGGGCCCAGAGACCCAGTACTTC
d_gene: NA; abundance: NA; j_gene: TRBJ1-1; v_gene: TRBV5-5; CDR3aa: CASSLWAGNTEAFF; CDR3nt: TGTGCCAGCAGCTTGTGGGCTGGGAACACTGAAGCTTTCTTT
d_gene: NA; abundance: NA; j_gene: TRBJ2-1; v_gene: TRBV9; CDR3aa: CASSAPPFTVNEQFF; CDR3nt: TGTGCCAGCAGCGCACCCCCCTTTACGGTCAATGAGCAGTTCTTC
d_gene: TRBD2; abundance: NA; j_gene: TRBJ2-5; v_gene: TRBV15; CDR3aa: CATSRDRLAGETQYF; CDR3nt: TGTGCCACCAGCAGAGACCGACTAGCGGGGGAGACCCAGTACTTC
d_gene: NA; abundance: NA; j_gene: TRBJ2-5; v_gene: TRBV27; CDR3aa: CASSRASGDLMTQYF; CDR3nt: TGTGCCAGCTCCAGAGCTTCGGGAGATTTGATGACCCAGTACTTC
d_gene: TRBD1; abundance: once; j_gene: TRBJ1-2; v_gene: TRBV5-1; CDR3aa: CASSLGRGQDYGYTF; CDR3nt: TGCGCCAGCAGCTTGGGCAGGGGGCAGGACTATGGCTACACCTTC
d_gene: TRBD1; abundance: once; j_gene: TRBJ1-3; v_gene: TRBV6-1; CDR3aa: CAGGQGYSGNTIYF; CDR3nt: TGTGCCGGTGGACAGGGATACTCTGGAAACACCATATATTTT
d_gene: NA; abundance: NA; j_gene: TRBJ1-1; v_gene: TRBV19; CDR3aa: CASSPSYLLTEAFF; CDR3nt: TGTGCCAGTAGTCCAAGTTATCTCCTCACTGAAGCTTTCTTT
d_gene: TRBD1; abundance: NA; j_gene: TRBJ1-2; v_gene: TRBV27; CDR3aa: CASSPLTGSSGYTF; CDR3nt: TGTGCCAGCAGTCCGCTGACAGGGTCATCTGGCTACACCTTC
d_gene: NA; abundance: once; j_gene: TRBJ1-1; v_gene: TRBV21-1; CDR3aa: CASSKFGRSNTEAFF; CDR3nt: TGTGCCAGCAGCAAATTCGGAAGGTCGAACACTGAAGCTTTCTTT
d_gene: TRBD2; abundance: NA; j_gene: TRBJ2-2; v_gene: TRBV7-7; CDR3aa: CASSLDSGVDGELFF; CDR3nt: TGTGCCAGCAGCTTAGATAGCGGGGTGGACGGGGAGCTGTTTTTT
d_gene: TRBD2; abundance: NA; j_gene: TRBJ2-1; v_gene: TRBV7-2; CDR3aa: CASSPRRTSKNEQFF; CDR3nt: TGTGCCAGCAGCCCACGCAGGACTAGCAAGAATGAGCAGTTCTTC